The text below deals with one TCR beta chain. Antigen unknown. These data originate in a study of chemoradiotherapy in HPV16-positive cancers. Turning to the study itself: A couple of HPV16-positive patients' cells yielded candidate HPV-specific clones and common motifs. Findings and caveats of the study: Candidate HPV-specific clones and E7-related TCR motifs grew in tumor during treatment.

Using immunoSEQ multiplex PCR, the repertoire was profiled, and TCRdb retains in-frame clones only, with some absent. In the table there are more than 9,000 clones, roughly 90% of which are singletons. In germline, CDR1 is SGHNT, CDR2 YENEEA. The ends lost 1 base at V and 5 bases at J; junction bases unmatched: 2. The CDR3 is made up of 14 amino acids. The sample was taken from a patient who underwent chemoradiotherapy. This sequence originates from a human donor with HPV-associated anogenital cancer. The rearrangement uses TRBV11-3 and TRBJ1-1, with 9 bases aligning to TRBD1. This chain's CDR3 is CASSLGDRVTEAFF. The CDR3 DNA is TGTGCCAGCAGCTTAGGGGACAGGGTTACTGAAGCTTTCTTT.